The subject of this entry is one TCR beta chain. The record originates from a study of human T cells and chemical hapten exposure. Via MiXCR, TCRdb re-called the RACE reads, giving one row per CDR3 protein. The table has about 89,000 distinct CDR3 sequences, 11% seen once; the top ten hold under 4%. Time point meaning: pre-sensitization, week 0. Treatment of the sample: therapeutic diphenylcyclopropenone sensitization with weekly scalp DPC. CDR1 and CDR2 from the germline V gene are LNHDA and SQIVND (reference sequence). The V gene lost 2 bases and the J gene lost 6 bases, with 8 bases spanning the gap. CDR3 length equals 13 residues.

The chain links TRBV19 to TRBJ1-5, with D possibly being TRBD1 (5 bases). This material consisted of whole blood, taken in connection with sensitization to the hapten diphenylcyclopropenone (DPC). The sequence came from a woman aged 55-70 years with alopecia areata. Some clones in this sample may be carry-over from other donors' samples. CDR3 amino acids: CASSIQTGQPQHF. DNA for the CDR3: TGTGCCAGTAGTATACAAACAGGTCAGCCCCAGCATTTT.